This entry features one T cell receptor beta chain sequence. No antigen is known for it. Naive CD8 cells were CD45RO-negative, positively selected for CCR7, excluding terminally differentiated effector memory CD45RA+ cells. The repertoire was sequenced with immunoSEQ multiplex PCR; TCRdb's copy has only in-frame clones and lacks some. This sample carries about 2.2 million clones, 93% of them seen once, and the ten largest clones take approximately 1.6%. The data were taken from a study of shared clonotypes between healthy human individuals. Findings and limits, study-wide: Large depth notwithstanding, sorted-subset sequencing proved incomplete by rarefaction. Naive subsets usually exceeded memory subsets in estimated richness. All-four-donor shared clonotypes had higher generation probabilities than non-shared clonotypes did.

There are 15 residues in the CDR3. Trimming shortened V by 6 bases and J by 1 base, and 16 bases separated the two germline ends. The germline gives CDR1 MNHEY, CDR2 SMNVEV (reference sequence). This clonotype originated in a man between 18 and 29 years old in good health. Some clones in this sample may be carry-over from other donors' samples. Sequences were obtained from naive CD8+ T cells from PBMCs. The V call is TRBV27, the J call TRBJ2-7, with TRBD2 as a possible D gene (7 bases). CDR3 sequence: CASSVSGGASYEQYF. DNA for the CDR3: TGTGCCAGCAGCGTGTCGGGGGGCGCTTCCTACGAGCAGTACTTC.